The TCR beta chain described here comes from a study of blood T cell repertoires in COVID-19. The germline gives CDR1 SGHNT, CDR2 YENEEA. This CDR3 has 15 residues. With 4 bases removed from V and 4 bases from J, the gap between germline ends came to 16 bases. Data came from immunoSEQ multiplex PCR; TCRdb stores just in-frame clones and leaves some out. The sample shows 55,000 to 65,000 clones, roughly 89% of them seen only once. Specimen: peripheral blood. This receptor was identified in an older woman with COVID-19, enrolled during active disease. The chain combines TRBV11-3 with TRBJ1-1; D gene unclear. The CDR3 spells CASSSSAGGSTEAFF. The CDR3 nucleotides are TGTGCCAGCAGCTCCTCGGCCGGAGGGAGCACTGAAGCTTTCTTT.